This T cell receptor (beta chain) is from a study of cytomegalovirus exposure and HLA in healthy donors. Trimming took 4 bases from V and 0 from J, leaving 12 bases between them. Per the germline V gene, CDR1 is SGHDN and CDR2 is FVKESK. This CDR3 region has 15 residues. Comment on this clone: Its antigen is unknown.

Whole-study findings and limits: There were fewer than 200 TCR beta chains listed as cytomegalovirus-associated. Later analysis associated a missense DCLRE1C variant with TCR beta V- and J-gene trimming.

PCR used 60 Vbeta primers and 13 Jbeta primers. The assay was immunoSEQ multiplex PCR, and TCRdb's table has in-frame clones only and misses some. The table lists about 140,000 clones, roughly 79% of them singletons. This sequence joins TRBV14 and TRBJ2-5; a weak D match, TRBD2 (5 bases). This receptor was obtained from a male donor in good health and CMV-seronegative. The specimen was PBMCs. This CDR3 reads CASSPRTGYQETQYF. CDR3 sequence (DNA): TGTGCCAGCAGCCCCCGGACGGGGTACCAAGAGACCCAGTACTTC.